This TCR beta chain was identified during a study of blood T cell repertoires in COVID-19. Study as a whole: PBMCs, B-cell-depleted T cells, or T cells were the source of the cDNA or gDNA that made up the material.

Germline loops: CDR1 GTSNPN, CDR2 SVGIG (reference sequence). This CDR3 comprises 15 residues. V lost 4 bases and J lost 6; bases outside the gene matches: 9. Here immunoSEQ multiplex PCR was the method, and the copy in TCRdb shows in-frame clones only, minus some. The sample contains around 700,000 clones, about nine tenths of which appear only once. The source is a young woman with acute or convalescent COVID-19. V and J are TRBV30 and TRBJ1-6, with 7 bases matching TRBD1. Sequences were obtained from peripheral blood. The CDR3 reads CAWNFKGQRNSPLHF. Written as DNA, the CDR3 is TGTGCCTGGAATTTTAAGGGACAGCGTAATTCACCCCTCCACTTT.